This T cell receptor beta chain was identified during a study of CD8+ T cells in alopecia areata. Study in general: Treated patients were given 5 to 10 mg oral tofacitinib twice daily.

Sequencing used cDNA as its template, made by extracting RNA and reverse transcribing it. The method was immunoSEQ multiplex PCR; TCRdb's version includes in-frame clones alone and lacks a portion of them. Among roughly 130,000 clones listed, 58% were seen once. Broader study findings: Patients showed less clear TCR sequence sharing than mice, possibly partly because of HLA diversity. Scalp lesions, especially in alopecia totalis/universalis, had higher clonality than normal scalp.

Regarding this clone: What it binds is not known.

V shed 4 bases, J shed 3 bases, and the junction held 9 bases outside the gene matches. The CDR3 has 15 amino acids. CDR1 is SGHRS and CDR2 is YFSETQ in the germline V gene. The genes are TRBV5-1 and TRBJ1-2; TRBD1 matches 7 bases. Here the sequenced sample was CD4+ T cells sorted from blood, taken at week 0. The TCR sequence derives from a human donor with alopecia areata. The CDR3 DNA reads as TGCGCCAGCAGCGCTGGGACAGACCTCTACTATGGCTACACCTTC. Amino acid sequence: CASSAGTDLYYGYTF. Using reference TRBV5-1 and TRBJ1-2 for the parts outside the CDR3, the full variable domain is KAGVTQTPRYLIKTRGQQVTLSCSPISGHRSVSWYQQTPGQGLQFLFEYFSETQRNKGNFPGRFSGRQFSNSRSEMNVSTLELGDSALYLCASSAGTDLYYGYTFGSGTRLTVV.